This T cell receptor beta chain was observed in a study of cytotoxic CD8 clonotypes in ibrutinib-treated CLL. The germline V gene encodes CDR1 SGHRS and CDR2 YFSETQ. Trimming took 3 bases from V and 8 from J; bases not matched to a gene: 21. This CDR3 spans 19 amino acids. Cryopreserved PBMCs supplied approximately 2 micrograms of genomic DNA for TCR beta libraries. Assay: immunoSEQ multiplex PCR; the TCRdb copy retains only in-frame clones and omits some. The sample includes 250,000 to 350,000 clones, roughly four fifths of them seen just once. This receptor was obtained from a human donor with chronic lymphocytic leukemia. Source: PBMCs, taken at disease progression, from a patient treated with ibrutinib. V gene TRBV5-1 combines with J gene TRBJ2-3; 10 positions match TRBD2. The CDR3 DNA reads as TGCGCCAGCAGCTCCAGCCTCGGGATAGCGGGAGGCGGAGCGGGTACGCAGTATTTT. This translates into CASSSSLGIAGGGAGTQYF. Complete variable domain (other parts from reference TRBV5-1 and TRBJ2-3): KAGVTQTPRYLIKTRGQQVTLSCSPISGHRSVSWYQQTPGQGLQFLFEYFSETQRNKGNFPGRFSGRQFSNSRSEMNVSTLELGDSALYLCASSSSLGIAGGGAGTQYFGPGTRLTVL.